The 5 T cell receptor beta chains given below trace back to one sample, sequenced in a study of T cell repertoires in cytomegalovirus infection. TCRdb fed the reads into MiXCR, producing one record per CDR3 protein. Of over 85,000 distinct CDR3 sequences in the sample, approximately 15% were seen once. The sample taken for sequencing was PBMCs. The source is a human donor in good health (CMV status not recorded). Some clones in this sample may be carry-over from other donors' samples.

The chain has TRBV5-4 and TRBJ1-2; a weak D match, TRBD1 (5 bases). Trimming took 5 bases from V and 5 from J, leaving 19 bases between them. The germline V gene has CDR1 SGHNT and CDR2 YYREEE (reference sequence). The CDR3 extends over 15 amino acids. The CDR3 spells CASSRGGQGGYGYTF. In nucleotides, the CDR3 is TGTGCCAGCAGTCGAGGAGGTCAGGGAGGATATGGCTACACCTTC.

This clonotype showed up just a few times. The chain uses TRBV5-3 and TRBJ2-7, with a possible D match to TRBD2 (6 bases). TRBV5-3 carries the ORF label, with uncertain function. This CDR3 has 13 residues. With 8 bases removed from V and 4 bases from J, the gap between germline ends came to 16 bases. The CDR3: CASSREAEYEQYF. CDR3 sequence (DNA): TGTGCCAGCAGCAGGGAGGCAGAATACGAGCAGTACTTC.

This clonotype was recorded many times. The chain recombines TRBV7-6 with TRBJ2-7; D remains ambiguous. The CDR3 extends over 14 amino acids. CDR1 is SGHVS and CDR2 is FNYEAQ in the germline V gene. Trimming left V 1 base short and J 3 bases short, with 10 bases between. In nucleotides, the CDR3 is TGTGCCAGCAGCTTAGGAGCTAGTGACTACGAGCAGTACTTC. Protein sequence: CASSLGASDYEQYF.

A few counts support this clonotype. This chain links TRBV9 with TRBJ2-7, with TRBD1 matching over 8 bases. V lost 3 bases, J lost 7 bases, and 12 bases stayed unmatched. Germline values: CDR1 SGDLS, CDR2 YYNGEE. CDR3 length equals 15 residues. This CDR3 reads CASSAIDRGLEEQYF. In DNA, the CDR3 is TGTGCCAGCAGCGCCATTGACAGGGGCCTTGAAGAGCAGTACTTC.

This clonotype has ten or more counts. J is TRBJ1-2 and V is TRBV7-9, with TRBD1 matching over 10 bases. The CDR3 runs to 14 residues. V was pared by 5 bases and J by 4 bases, with 4 bases of the junction left unmatched. CDR1 SEHNR and CDR2 FQNEAQ come from the germline V gene (reference sequence). This CDR3 reads CASSRGQGPYGYTF. CDR3 DNA sequence: TGTGCCAGCAGCCGGGGACAGGGGCCCTATGGCTACACCTTC.